The present entry profiles one TCR beta chain with its context. Per germline, CDR1 SGHTS and CDR2 YDEGEE. CDR3 length equals 14 residues. Trimming pared 4 bases from V and 9 bases from J, leaving 14 bases between. The data were taken from a study of blood T cell repertoires in COVID-19. Measured with immunoSEQ multiplex PCR; TCRdb has only the in-frame clones, and not every one. Here the sample spans roughly 60,000 clones, roughly 83% being singletons. The chain carries TRBV5-8 and TRBJ1-6; the D is unclear. This clonotype originated in a man in his fifties with COVID-19, enrolled during active disease. The sample comprised peripheral blood. The CDR3 nucleotides read TGTGCCAGCAGCCCGCGGGCAGGCGGTTCACCCCTCCACTTT. Amino acids: CASSPRAGGSPLHF.